The sequence of this T cell receptor beta chain was determined in a study of human T cells and chemical hapten exposure. The overall study: A mostly female patient group had alopecia areata, totalis or universalis.

General observations from the study: The number of TCRs above 1 in 1000 frequency did not change after DPC sensitization.

Specified time point: patch test 2, 6 weeks after DPC sensitization. Treatment defined: therapeutic diphenylcyclopropenone sensitization with weekly scalp DPC. Donors, patients with alopecia ranging from 18 to 70 years old and judged suitable for DPC, provided samples. The CDR3 runs 11 residues. Trimming left V 3 bases short and J 6 bases short, with 4 bases between. Details on this clonotype: Its antigen is not known.

MiXCR, applied by TCRdb to the RACE reads, yields one record per CDR3 protein. The table records 80,000 to 95,000 distinct CDR3 sequences, 9.5% to 13% of them present only once. The receptor was isolated from a man aged 18-30 years with alopecia areata. Some clones in this sample may be carry-over from other donors' samples. This specimen consisted of whole blood, obtained in connection with sensitization to the hapten diphenylcyclopropenone (DPC). This chain uses TRBV12-3 or TRBV12-4 with TRBJ2-3, with D hard to call. CDR3 region: CASSFLDTQYF. CDR3 bases: TGTGCCAGCAGTTTCTTGGATACGCAGTATTTT.